This T cell receptor (beta chain) was captured by sequencing in a study of regulatory T cells in long-lasting Graves disease. Study results and caveats: The analysis examined peripheral blood only and excluded thyroid tissue.

Relying on iRepertoire HTBI primers and Arm-PCR of CDR3 regions, the team built TCR beta libraries. TCRdb re-derived calls from the multiplex PCR reads in MiXCR, one entry per CDR3 protein. The repertoire holds fewer than 600,000 distinct CDR3 sequences, with approximately 23% as singletons. Time point in this sample: persistent/refractory GD, antithyroid drugs over 5 years with positive TRAb. RNA from PBMCs was the source of the TCR library. The guidelines of the American Thyroid Association were the basis for diagnosing Graves' disease. Patients were enrolled at an endocrinology department in Xi'an, China. This clonotype has a count of ten or more. What it binds is not known. The receptor comes from a female donor with Graves disease. Material: peripheral blood mononuclear cells (PBMCs), obtained when the disease was refractory, from a patient treated with antithyroid drugs.

CDR3 sequence (DNA): TGTGCCAGCAGCTTGGGGGCCTTAGGGCGGGGCCAAGAGACCCAGTACTTC. Translated, it gives CASSLGALGRGQETQYF. V gene TRBV11-3 combines with J gene TRBJ2-5; D is possibly TRBD1 or TRBD2 (6 bases each). Germline V gives CDR1 SGHNT, CDR2 YENEEA. Deletions cut 3 bases from V and 1 base from J, with 18 bases between. There are 17 residues in the CDR3.